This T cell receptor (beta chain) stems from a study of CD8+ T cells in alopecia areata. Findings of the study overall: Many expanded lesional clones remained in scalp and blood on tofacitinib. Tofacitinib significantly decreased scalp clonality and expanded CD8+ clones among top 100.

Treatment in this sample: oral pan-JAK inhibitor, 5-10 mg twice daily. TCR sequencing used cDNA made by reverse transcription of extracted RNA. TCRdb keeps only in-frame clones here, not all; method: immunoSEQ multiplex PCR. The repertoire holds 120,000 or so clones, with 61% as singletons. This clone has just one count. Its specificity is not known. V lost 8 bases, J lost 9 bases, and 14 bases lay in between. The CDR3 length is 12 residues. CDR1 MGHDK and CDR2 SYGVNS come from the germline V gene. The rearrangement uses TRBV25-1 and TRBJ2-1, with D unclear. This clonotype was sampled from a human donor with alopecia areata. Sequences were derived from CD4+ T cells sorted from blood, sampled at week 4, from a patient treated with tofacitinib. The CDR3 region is CASGDVYGEQFF. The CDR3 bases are TGTGCCAGCGGAGACGTCTATGGTGAGCAGTTCTTC.